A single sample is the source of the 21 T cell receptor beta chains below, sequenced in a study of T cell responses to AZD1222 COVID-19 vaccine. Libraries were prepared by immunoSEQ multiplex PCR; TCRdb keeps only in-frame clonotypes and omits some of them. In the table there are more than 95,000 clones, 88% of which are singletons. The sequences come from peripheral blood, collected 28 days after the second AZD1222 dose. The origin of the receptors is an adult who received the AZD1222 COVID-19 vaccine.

The CDR3 coding sequence is TGTGCCAGCAAGGGAGGGATGGGGGCAACTAATGAAAAACTGTTTTTT. Amino acid sequence: CASKGGMGATNEKLFF. The chain combines TRBV27 with TRBJ1-4; D possibly corresponds to TRBD1 (5 bases). The V end lost 7 bases, the J end lost 0 bases, and 15 bases lay between the germline ends. CDR1 and CDR2 from the germline V gene are MNHEY and SMNVEV (reference sequence). The CDR3 contains 16 residues.

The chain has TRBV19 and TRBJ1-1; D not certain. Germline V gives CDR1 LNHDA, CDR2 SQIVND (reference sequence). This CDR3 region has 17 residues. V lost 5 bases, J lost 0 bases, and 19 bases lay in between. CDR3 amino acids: CASSASRALRVNTEAFF. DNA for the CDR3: TGTGCCAGTAGTGCGAGCCGGGCCCTCCGAGTGAACACTGAAGCTTTCTTT.

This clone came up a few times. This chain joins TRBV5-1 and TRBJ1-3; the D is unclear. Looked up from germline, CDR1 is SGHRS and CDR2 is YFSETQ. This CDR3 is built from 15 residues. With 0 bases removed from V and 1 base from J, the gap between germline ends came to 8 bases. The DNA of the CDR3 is TGCGCCAGCAGCTTGGCCGTGGCTTCTGGAAACACCATATATTTT. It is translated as CASSLAVASGNTIYF.

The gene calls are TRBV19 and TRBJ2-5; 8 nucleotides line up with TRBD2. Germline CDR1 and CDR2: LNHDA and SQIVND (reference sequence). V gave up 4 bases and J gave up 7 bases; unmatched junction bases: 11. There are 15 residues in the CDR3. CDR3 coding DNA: TGTGCCAGTAGTACCCTACGGGGGGGGGACTTGACCCAGTACTTC. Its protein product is CASSTLRGGDLTQYF.

This chain's CDR3 is CASSLGGEAFF. As DNA, the CDR3 is TGTGCCAGCAGCTTGGGTGGTGAAGCTTTCTTT. V and J are TRBV11-3 and TRBJ1-1; D is ambiguous. Trimming took 3 bases from V and 7 from J, leaving 6 bases between them. Germline CDR1 reads SGHNT; CDR2 reads YENEEA. The CDR3 is 11 residues long. Based on the CDR3 plus reference TRBV11-3 and TRBJ1-1, the full variable domain is EAGVVQSPRYKIIEKKQPVAFWCNPISGHNTLYWYLQNLGQGPELLIRYENEEAVDDSQLPKDRFSAERLKGVDSTLKIQPAELGDSAVYLCASSLGGEAFFGQGTRLTVV.

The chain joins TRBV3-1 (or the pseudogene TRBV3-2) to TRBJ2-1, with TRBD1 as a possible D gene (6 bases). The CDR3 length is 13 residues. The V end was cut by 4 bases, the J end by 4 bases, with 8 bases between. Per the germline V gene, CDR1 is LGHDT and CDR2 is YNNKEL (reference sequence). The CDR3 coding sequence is TGTGCCAGCAGCCGGGACATATACAATGAGCAGTTCTTC. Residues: CASSRDIYNEQFF.

The CDR3 region is CSAFGLRGQFF. CDR3 in DNA: TGCAGTGCTTTTGGACTGAGGGGGCAGTTCTTC. The chain couples TRBV20-1 to TRBJ2-1; D is tentatively TRBD1 or TRBD2 (5 bases each). Germline loops: CDR1 DFQATT, CDR2 SNEGSKA (reference sequence). The CDR3 has 11 residues. Trimming left V 5 bases short and J 12 bases short, with 14 bases between.

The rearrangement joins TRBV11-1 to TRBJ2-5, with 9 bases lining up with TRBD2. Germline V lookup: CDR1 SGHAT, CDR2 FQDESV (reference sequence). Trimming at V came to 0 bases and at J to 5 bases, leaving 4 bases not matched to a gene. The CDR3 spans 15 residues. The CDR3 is CASSLALAGGETQYF. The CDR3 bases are TGTGCCAGCAGCTTAGCGCTCGCGGGAGGGGAGACCCAGTACTTC.

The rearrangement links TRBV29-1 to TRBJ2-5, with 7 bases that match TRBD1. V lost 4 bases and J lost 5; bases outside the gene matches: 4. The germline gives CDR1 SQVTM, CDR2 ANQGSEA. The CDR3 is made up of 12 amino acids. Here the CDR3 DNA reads TGCAGCGTTGGGCCAGGGGGTGAGACCCAGTACTTC. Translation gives CSVGPGGETQYF. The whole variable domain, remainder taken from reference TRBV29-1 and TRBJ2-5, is SAVISQKPSRDICQRGTSLTIQCQVDSQVTMMFWYRQQPGQSLTLIATANQGSEATYESGFVIDKFPISRPNLTFSTLTVSNMSPEDSSIYLCSVGPGGETQYFGPGTRLLVL.

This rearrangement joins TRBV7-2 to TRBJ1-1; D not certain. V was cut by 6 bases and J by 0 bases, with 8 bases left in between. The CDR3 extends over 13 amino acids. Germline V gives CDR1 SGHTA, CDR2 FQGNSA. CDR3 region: CASRGLMNTEAFF. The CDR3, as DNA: TGTGCCAGCAGGGGGTTAATGAACACTGAAGCTTTCTTT.

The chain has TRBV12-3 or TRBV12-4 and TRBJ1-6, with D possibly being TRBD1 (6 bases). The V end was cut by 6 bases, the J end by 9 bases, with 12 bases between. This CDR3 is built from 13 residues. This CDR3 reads CASSYDRLSPLHF. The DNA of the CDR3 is TGTGCCAGCAGCTATGACAGGCTTTCACCCCTCCACTTT.

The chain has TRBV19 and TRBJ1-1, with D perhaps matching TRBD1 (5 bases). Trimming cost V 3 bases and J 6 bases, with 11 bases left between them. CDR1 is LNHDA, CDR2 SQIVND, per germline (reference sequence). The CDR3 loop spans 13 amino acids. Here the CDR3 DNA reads TGTGCCAGTAGTATCGCCAGGGCTGCTGAAGCTTTCTTT. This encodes CASSIARAAEAFF.

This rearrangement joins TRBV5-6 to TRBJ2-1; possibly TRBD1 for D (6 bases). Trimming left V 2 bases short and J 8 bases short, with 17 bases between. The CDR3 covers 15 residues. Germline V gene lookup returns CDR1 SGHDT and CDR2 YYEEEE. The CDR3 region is CASSFGLQGSDEQFF. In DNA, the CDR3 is TGTGCCAGCAGCTTTGGTCTACAGGGTTCGGATGAGCAGTTCTTC.

The CDR3 region has the DNA TGTGCCAGCAGCGCTCGACTAGCGGGCTACAATGAGCAGTTCTTC. Translated: CASSARLAGYNEQFF. This chain joins TRBV9 and TRBJ2-1, with 10 bases matching TRBD2. J gave up 3 bases and V 3 bases, and 3 bases lay outside the gene matches. This CDR3 spans 15 amino acids. The V gene's germline CDR1 is SGDLS and CDR2 YYNGEE.

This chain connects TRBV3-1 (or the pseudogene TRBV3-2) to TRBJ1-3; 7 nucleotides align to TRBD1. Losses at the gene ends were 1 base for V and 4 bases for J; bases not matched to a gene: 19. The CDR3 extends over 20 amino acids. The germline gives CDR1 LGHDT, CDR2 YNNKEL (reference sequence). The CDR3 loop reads CASSQVVPRVTGKVGNTIYF. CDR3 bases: TGTGCCAGCAGCCAAGTCGTCCCGAGGGTGACAGGGAAGGTGGGAAACACCATATATTTT.

The chain's CDR3 is CASSLETTNEKLFF. CDR3 DNA sequence: TGTGCCAGCAGCTTGGAAACAACTAATGAAAAACTGTTTTTT. The V and J genes are TRBV5-4 and TRBJ1-4; D gene ambiguous. There are 14 residues in the CDR3. Germline assignment: CDR1 SGHNT and CDR2 YYREEE (reference sequence). Trimming cost V 0 bases and J 0 bases, with 3 bases left between them.

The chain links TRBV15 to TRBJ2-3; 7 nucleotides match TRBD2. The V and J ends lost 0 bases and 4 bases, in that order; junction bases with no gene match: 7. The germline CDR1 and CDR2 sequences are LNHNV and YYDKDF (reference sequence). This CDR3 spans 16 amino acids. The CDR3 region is CATSRDRGRGADTQYF. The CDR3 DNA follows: TGTGCCACCAGCAGAGATCGCGGACGGGGGGCAGATACGCAGTATTTT. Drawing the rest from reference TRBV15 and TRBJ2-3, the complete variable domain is DAMVIQNPRYQVTQFGKPVTLSCSQTLNHNVMYWYQQKSSQAPKLLFHYYDKDFNNEADTPDNFQSRRPNTSFCFLDIRSPGLGDTAMYLCATSRDRGRGADTQYFGPGTRLTVL.

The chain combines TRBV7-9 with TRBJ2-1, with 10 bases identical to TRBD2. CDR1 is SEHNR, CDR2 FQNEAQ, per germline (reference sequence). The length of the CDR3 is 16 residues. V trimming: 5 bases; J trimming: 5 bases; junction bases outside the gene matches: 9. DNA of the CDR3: TGTGCCAGCAGCCCGAAGCCGGGACTAGCGCACAATGAGCAGTTCTTC. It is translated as CASSPKPGLAHNEQFF.

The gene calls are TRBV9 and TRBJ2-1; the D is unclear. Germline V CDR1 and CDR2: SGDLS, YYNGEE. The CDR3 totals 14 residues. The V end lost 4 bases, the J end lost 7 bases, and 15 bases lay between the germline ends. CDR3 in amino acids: CASSKLARNNEQFF. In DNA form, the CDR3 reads TGTGCCAGCAGCAAGCTCGCGAGGAATAATGAGCAGTTCTTC.

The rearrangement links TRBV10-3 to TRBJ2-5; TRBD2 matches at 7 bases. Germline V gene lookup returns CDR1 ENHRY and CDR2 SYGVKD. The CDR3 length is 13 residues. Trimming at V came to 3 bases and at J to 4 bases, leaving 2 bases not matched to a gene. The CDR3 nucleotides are TGTGCCATCAGTGAAGCGGGGAGAGAGACCCAGTACTTC. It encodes CAISEAGRETQYF.

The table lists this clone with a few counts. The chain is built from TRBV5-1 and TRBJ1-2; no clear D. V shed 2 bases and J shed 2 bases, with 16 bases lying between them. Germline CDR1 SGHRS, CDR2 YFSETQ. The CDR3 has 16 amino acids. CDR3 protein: CASSFSTGDQNYGYTF. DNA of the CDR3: TGCGCCAGCAGCTTCTCCACGGGCGACCAAAACTATGGCTACACCTTC.